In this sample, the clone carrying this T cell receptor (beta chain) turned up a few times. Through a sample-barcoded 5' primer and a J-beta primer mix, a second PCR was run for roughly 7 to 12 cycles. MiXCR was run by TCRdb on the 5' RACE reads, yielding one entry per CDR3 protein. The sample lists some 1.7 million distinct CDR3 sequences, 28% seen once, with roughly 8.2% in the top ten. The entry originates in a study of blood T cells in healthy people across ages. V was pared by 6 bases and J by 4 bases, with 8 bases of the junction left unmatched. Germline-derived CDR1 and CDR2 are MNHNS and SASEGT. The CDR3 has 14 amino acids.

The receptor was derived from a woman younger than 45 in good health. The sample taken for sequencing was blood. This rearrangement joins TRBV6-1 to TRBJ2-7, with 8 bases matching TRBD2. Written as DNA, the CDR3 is TGTGCCAGCAGGGTAGCGGGGTCCTTTTACGAGCAGTACTTC. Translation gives CASRVAGSFYEQYF.